This T cell receptor beta chain was sequenced in a study of human T cells and chemical hapten exposure. At the level of the study: DPC at 2% was the sensitizing agent, placed on approximately 2 cm by approximately 2 cm of upper inner arm skin. Patients, predominantly female, presented with alopecia areata, totalis or universalis. TCR yields per sample varied, mainly owing to small pooled library volume differences. There were weekly diphenylcyclopropenone doses to the scalp for patients throughout the roughly 25-week study.

The trim removed 0 bases at V and 8 bases at J, leaving 1 base unmatched. The CDR3 totals 13 residues. TCRdb redid the calling of the RACE reads with MiXCR, one entry per CDR3 protein. In the table there are about 380,000 distinct CDR3 sequences, roughly 6.3% of which are singletons. Time point specified: patch test 2, 6 weeks after DPC sensitization. Treatment: therapeutic diphenylcyclopropenone sensitization with weekly scalp DPC. The starting material was whole blood, obtained in connection with sensitization to the hapten diphenylcyclopropenone (DPC). V and J are TRBV12-3 or TRBV12-4 and TRBJ2-1; 7 nucleotides line up with TRBD1. The sequence was obtained from a young woman with alopecia areata. Some clones in this sample may be carry-over from other donors' samples. CDR3 nucleotides: TGTGCCAGCAGTTTAGCAGGGGGCTATGAGCAGTTCTTC. It encodes CASSLAGGYEQFF.